This TCR beta chain is drawn from a study of Graves' ophthalmopathy and Graves' hyperthyroidism. For repertoire sequencing, the TCR beta CDR3 regions were amplified from RNA transcripts. The workflow started with a first-round RT-PCR run with HTBI primers and then moved on to a second-round multiplex PCR. TCRdb independently ran MiXCR on the multiplex PCR reads; one entry per CDR3 protein. The sample carries about 500,000 distinct CDR3 sequences, under 45% recorded once. This clonotype was seen repeatedly, ten times or more. Germline-derived CDR1 and CDR2 are SGDLS and YYNGEE. Between the trimmed V and J ends, which lost 0 bases and 0 bases, there was a span of 10 bases. The CDR3 loop spans 15 amino acids.

This sequence joins TRBV9 and TRBJ2-7; D gene unclear. The sample comprised peripheral blood or thyroid tissue (not recorded which). This receptor was obtained from an adult man with Graves' hyperthyroidism. The CDR3 here is CASSVGVLFSYEQYF. The CDR3 region has the DNA TGTGCCAGCAGCGTAGGAGTCTTATTCTCCTACGAGCAGTACTTC.